The 6 T cell receptor beta chains reported below all come from one sample, sequenced in a study of T cells in Graves' hyperthyroidism and ophthalmopathy. The TCR beta CDR3 regions underwent amplification using RNA transcripts as the source. HTBI primers were used for first-round RT-PCR of the TCR CDR3. TCRdb itself ran the multiplex PCR reads through MiXCR, one entry per CDR3 protein. Of roughly 500,000 distinct CDR3 sequences in the sample, 40% to 55% are singletons; the top ten hold about 20%. Sequencing was done on a sample of peripheral blood or thyroid tissue (not recorded which). Receptors originate from an adult woman with Graves' disease, either hyperthyroidism or ophthalmopathy (not recorded which).

In its sample, this clonotype was seen a few times. This may arise from a read error, as a much more abundant clone is one base away. The chain uses TRBV20-1 and TRBJ1-1, with D tentatively TRBD1 (6 bases). Germline V gives CDR1 DFQATT, CDR2 SNEGSKA (reference sequence). This CDR3 has 13 residues. The CDR3 loop reads CSAVGGQGTEASF. CDR3 DNA sequence: TGCAGTGCTGTTGGGGGGCAAGGAACTGAAGCTTCCTTT.

This clonotype has ten or more counts. The chain uses TRBV6-6 and TRBJ1-5; a weak D match, TRBD1 (5 bases). The germline V gene encodes CDR1 MNHNY and CDR2 SVGAGI (reference sequence). Trimming shortened V by 4 bases and J by 7 bases, and 11 bases separated the two germline ends. The CDR3 sequence is 13 residues long. Written as DNA, the CDR3 is TGTGCCAGCAGTTCCGTCCGGGGGCAGCCCCAGCATTTT. Encoded protein: CASSSVRGQPQHF.

For the CDR3, the DNA is TGCAGTGCTAGAAGGGCGGGTGCGAACACCGGGGAGCTGTTTTTT. Protein product: CSARRAGANTGELFF. The rearrangement uses TRBV20-1 and TRBJ2-2; D is perhaps TRBD2 (5 bases). The CDR3 contains 15 residues. Germline V lookup: CDR1 DFQATT, CDR2 SNEGSKA (reference sequence). With 2 bases removed from V and 0 bases from J, the gap between germline ends came to 10 bases.

This clonotype was detected many times. The chain couples TRBV6-1 to TRBJ1-1; TRBD1 matches 9 bases. J was trimmed by 4 bases and V by 3 bases; bases with no gene match: 6. Germline V gene lookup returns CDR1 MNHNS and CDR2 SASEGT. The CDR3 is made up of 15 amino acids. The CDR3 DNA reads as TGTGCCAGCAGTGACAAGACAGGGGGAGGCACTGAAGCTTTCTTT. This gives the protein CASSDKTGGGTEAFF.

In this sample, this clonotype turned up many times. The V call is TRBV28, the J call TRBJ2-5; possibly TRBD1 or TRBD2 for D (5 bases each). Trimming stripped 4 bases from V and 2 bases from J, with 17 bases between. Germline-derived CDR1 and CDR2 are MDHEN and SYDVKM. The CDR3 runs to 16 residues. CDR3 amino acids: CASSWSRDGPQETQYF. CDR3 DNA: TGTGCCAGCAGTTGGTCACGGGACGGACCACAAGAGACCCAGTACTTC.

The chain links TRBV11-2 to TRBJ2-3; 10 bases match TRBD1. This CDR3 contains 19 residues. Germline CDR1 is SGHAT and CDR2 is FQNNGV. The trim removed 2 bases at V and 2 bases at J, leaving 13 bases unmatched. Here the CDR3 DNA reads TGTGCCAGCAGCTTACGAGTTTCGAGGGACAGGGGTGACACAGATACGCAGTATTTT. Its protein is CASSLRVSRDRGDTDTQYF.